This T cell receptor (beta chain) was profiled in a study of T cell repertoires in cytomegalovirus infection. In this sample, this clonotype turned up a few times. What it recognizes is unknown. Germline trimming cut 3 bases from V and 5 bases from J; bases unmatched to any gene: 9. The CDR3 consists of 15 residues. Germline V gene lookup returns CDR1 MGHRA and CDR2 YSYEKL. TCRdb re-analysed the reads in MiXCR, keeping a single row per CDR3 protein. The table lists 900,000 to 950,000 distinct CDR3 sequences, around 32% of them singletons. The TCR originated in a human donor in good health (CMV status not recorded). Some clones in this sample may be carry-over from other donors' samples. Sample: cultured CD8+ T cells from PBMCs, taken from culture after CMV antigen stimulation. The chain has TRBV4-1 and TRBJ2-5; 7 bases fit TRBD1. CDR3 protein: CASSHPTGLGETQYF. The CDR3, as DNA: TGCGCCAGCAGCCACCCGACAGGGCTGGGTGAGACCCAGTACTTC.